This T cell receptor beta chain was documented in a study of blood T cell repertoires in COVID-19. Background on the study: Sites across the United States, Italy and Spain contributed samples from acute and convalescent COVID-19.

This table comes from immunoSEQ multiplex PCR, and its TCRdb copy is limited to in-frame clones, with some not included. The top ten clones hold 7.5% of a sample with about 120,000 clones, around 80% of them seen once. The ends were cut back, 6 bases at V and 4 bases at J, with 12 bases in the middle. Germline V gene lookup returns CDR1 SGHAT and CDR2 FQNNGV. This CDR3 is built from 13 residues. The chain couples TRBV11-2 to TRBJ2-5; TRBD2 might be the D (5 bases). The TCR comes from a man aged 70 or older with active or convalescent COVID-19. The sequenced sample consisted of peripheral blood. As DNA, the CDR3 is TGTGCCAGCAGTACTAGGCAGATAGAGACCCAGTACTTC. Its translation: CASSTRQIETQYF.